Shown below are 25 T cell receptor beta chains from a single sample sequenced in a study of cytomegalovirus exposure and HLA in healthy donors. It was with 60 Vbeta and 13 Jbeta primers that the PCR ran. Only in-frame clones appear in the TCRdb table, and some are missing; sequencing was by immunoSEQ multiplex PCR. The data show tens of thousands of clones, with roughly 72% seen just once and approximately 0.56% held by the top ten. The sample was PBMCs. Receptor source: a man aged 30 to 39 in good health and CMV-seronegative.

The V gene is TRBV6-1, the J gene TRBJ1-2; D is unclear. Trimming pared 10 bases from V and 2 bases from J, leaving 11 bases between. Per the germline V gene, CDR1 is MNHNS and CDR2 is SASEGT. The CDR3 has 12 amino acids. The chain's CDR3 is CATALANYGYTF. As DNA, the CDR3 is TGTGCCACGGCGTTAGCCAACTATGGCTACACCTTC.

The genes are TRBV4-3 and TRBJ1-1, with a weak D call TRBD1 (6 bases). CDR3 size: 14 residues. V dropped 4 bases and J dropped 4 bases, with 13 bases sitting between them. From germline, CDR1 is LGHNA and CDR2 YSLEER. The CDR3 bases are TGCGCCAGCAGCCGGCAGGGGCTTAGCACTGAAGCTTTCTTT. It specifies CASSRQGLSTEAFF.

The J gene is TRBJ1-5, the V gene TRBV6-4; perhaps TRBD1 as D (5 bases). The CDR3 is 13 amino acids. Per the germline V gene, CDR1 is MRHNA and CDR2 is SNTAGT. V was shortened by 5 bases and J by 0 bases, with 5 bases between the two germline ends. The DNA for the CDR3 is TGTGCCAGCAGTCAGGGTAGCAATCAGCCCCAGCATTTT. It specifies CASSQGSNQPQHF.

Of note for this clone: The junction and the germline gene differ at one end; a read error may be behind it. The rearrangement joins TRBV7-2 to TRBJ2-7; 7 positions agree with TRBD1. Germline V gives CDR1 SGHTA, CDR2 FQGNSA. This CDR3 spans 15 amino acids. CDR3 in amino acids: CASSITGTVAYGQYF. CDR3 in DNA: TGTGCCAGCAGCATAACCGGGACAGTCGCCTACGGGCAGTACTTC.

This sequence joins TRBV29-1 and TRBJ1-1; the match to TRBD1 covers 8 bases. The CDR3 spans 14 residues. The germline CDR1 and CDR2 sequences are SQVTM and ANQGSEA. V shed 4 bases, J shed 7 bases, and the junction held 11 bases outside the gene matches. The CDR3 coding sequence is TGCAGCGTTGGCCTAGGCAGGGGGCAGGGTGAAGCTTTCTTT. Translation gives CSVGLGRGQGEAFF.

The chain is built from TRBV7-9 and TRBJ1-1; perhaps TRBD1 as D (5 bases). The ends were cut back, 1 base at V and 5 bases at J, with 14 bases in the middle. Germline assignment: CDR1 SEHNR and CDR2 FQNEAQ (reference sequence). The CDR3 runs to 15 residues. The CDR3: CASSLGAGMGTEAFF. The DNA of the CDR3 is TGTGCCAGCAGCTTAGGGGCAGGGATGGGGACTGAAGCTTTCTTT.

The chain recombines TRBV7-9 with TRBJ2-7; D ambiguous. The germline V gene encodes CDR1 SEHNR and CDR2 FQNEAQ (reference sequence). This CDR3 has 12 amino acids. Trimming left V 2 bases short and J 7 bases short, with 9 bases between. In DNA, the CDR3 is TGTGCCAGCAGCTTAATCGGTAGTGAGCAGTACTTC. Translation gives CASSLIGSEQYF.

V is TRBV10-3 and J is TRBJ2-3; TRBD1 matches at 7 bases. Germline V gene sequence: CDR1 ENHRY, CDR2 SYGVKD. The CDR3 is 15 amino acids. Germline trimming cut 6 bases from V and 2 bases from J; bases unmatched to any gene: 8. The DNA for the CDR3 is TGTGCCATCAGCCCCAGAGGGGGCTTCACAGATACGCAGTATTTT. This codes for CAISPRGGFTDTQYF.

This clone showed up just once. The chain joins TRBV11-2 to TRBJ1-2, with D hard to call. The V gene's germline CDR1 is SGHAT and CDR2 FQNNGV. The CDR3 extends over 14 amino acids. Trimming cost V 4 bases and J 1 base, with 10 bases left between them. For the CDR3, the DNA is TGTGCCAGCAGCTCCCTCGTAGTTAACTATGGCTACACCTTC. Translation gives CASSSLVVNYGYTF.

This clone was observed a handful of times. The chain employs TRBV29-1 and TRBJ1-2; 9 bases line up with TRBD1. This CDR3 is built from 13 residues. V lost 7 bases, J lost 10 bases, and 13 bases stayed unmatched. The germline CDR1 and CDR2 sequences are SQVTM and ANQGSEA. CDR3 amino acids: CSGVSGQGRHYTF. The CDR3 nucleotides read TGCAGCGGGGTGTCGGGACAGGGACGACACTACACCTTC.

The chain combines TRBV27 with TRBJ2-1, with D possibly being TRBD1 (5 bases). From germline, CDR1 is MNHEY and CDR2 SMNVEV (reference sequence). The CDR3 has 14 amino acids. V was clipped by 6 bases and J by 3 bases, with 12 bases between them. The CDR3 DNA follows: TGTGCCAGCAGCCCAGGGATGGGCTACAATGAGCAGTTCTTC. This translates into CASSPGMGYNEQFF.

The chain is built from TRBV7-3 and TRBJ2-3; D not certain. This CDR3 region has 12 residues. The germline gives CDR1 SGHTA, CDR2 FQGTGA. V shed 4 bases and J shed 2 bases, with 4 bases lying between them. DNA of the CDR3: TGTGCCAGCAGCTCCTCCACAGATACGCAGTATTTT. It is translated as CASSSSTDTQYF.

V and J are TRBV6-4 and TRBJ2-2; 7 bases fit TRBD1. The germline V gene encodes CDR1 MRHNA and CDR2 SNTAGT. V was clipped by 4 bases and J by 2 bases; unmatched bases: 7. This CDR3 contains 16 residues. The chain's CDR3 is CASSATGRENTGELFF. The CDR3 coding sequence is TGTGCCAGCAGTGCGACAGGGCGAGAAAACACCGGGGAGCTGTTTTTT.

This chain connects TRBV19 to TRBJ2-1; TRBD2 matches at 11 bases. V gave up 6 bases and J gave up 7 bases; unmatched junction bases: 8. This CDR3 is 15 amino acids long. Germline V gene sequence: CDR1 LNHDA, CDR2 SQIVND (reference sequence). CDR3 in DNA: TGTGCCAGTAGCCCACTAGCGGGAGTCTTTAATGAGCAGTTCTTC. Its protein product is CASSPLAGVFNEQFF.

The genes are TRBV19 and TRBJ1-1, with no clear D. Germline CDR1 and CDR2: LNHDA and SQIVND (reference sequence). This CDR3 is built from 11 residues. The V end lost 9 bases, the J end lost 3 bases, and 8 bases lay between the germline ends. The CDR3 bases are TGTGCCAGCCTCCGGGACACTGAAGCTTTCTTT. It translates to CASLRDTEAFF.

The rearrangement links TRBV18 to TRBJ1-2; TRBD1 agrees at 11 bases. CDR1 and CDR2 from the germline V gene are KGHSH and LQKENI. V lost 2 bases, J lost 3 bases, and 2 bases stayed unmatched. CDR3 length: 15 residues. The CDR3 here is CASSPGTGGDYGYTF. The CDR3, as DNA: TGTGCCAGCTCACCAGGGACAGGGGGAGACTATGGCTACACCTTC.

This clone was counted a few times. The chain has TRBV5-1 and TRBJ1-1; 9 positions agree with TRBD1. This CDR3 has 14 amino acids. Germline values: CDR1 SGHRS, CDR2 YFSETQ. V lost 0 bases, J lost 10 bases, and 7 bases stayed unmatched. CDR3 sequence: CASSLDFPDRGAFF. The CDR3 coding sequence is TGCGCCAGCAGCTTGGACTTCCCGGACAGGGGAGCTTTCTTT. The full variable domain, in which reference TRBV5-1 and TRBJ1-1 provide the parts outside the CDR3, is KAGVTQTPRYLIKTRGQQVTLSCSPISGHRSVSWYQQTPGQGLQFLFEYFSETQRNKGNFPGRFSGRQFSNSRSEMNVSTLELGDSALYLCASSLDFPDRGAFFGQGTRLTVV.

The chain couples TRBV9 to TRBJ2-3; D not resolved. Germline CDR1 SGDLS, CDR2 YYNGEE. This CDR3 has 14 amino acids. Trimming shortened V by 3 bases and J by 0 bases, and 8 bases separated the two germline ends. The CDR3 region has the DNA TGTGCCAGCAGCGCTCAGGTTAGCACAGATACGCAGTATTTT. This codes for CASSAQVSTDTQYF.

At least ten counts were recorded for this clone. This sequence joins TRBV5-6 and TRBJ2-7; 9 nucleotides align to TRBD1. The CDR3 is made up of 13 amino acids. V lost 4 bases and J lost 3; bases outside the gene matches: 2. Germline V gene data show CDR1 as SGHDT and CDR2 as YYEEEE. For the CDR3, the DNA is TGTGCCAGCAGCACGACAGGGGGCTACGAGCAGTACTTC. Translation: CASSTTGGYEQYF.

This chain links TRBV7-9 with TRBJ1-2; a weak D match, TRBD1 (6 bases). Trimming cost V 6 bases and J 6 bases, with 11 bases left between them. CDR1 and CDR2 from the germline V gene are SEHNR and FQNEAQ (reference sequence). This CDR3 has 12 residues. For the CDR3, the DNA is TGTGCCAGCAGTAGGGGGACCGATGGCTACACCTTC. It yields the protein CASSRGTDGYTF.

J is TRBJ2-1 and V is TRBV15, with 8 bases fitting TRBD2. J gave up 2 bases and V 1 base, and 10 bases lay outside the gene matches. Looked up from germline, CDR1 is LNHNV and CDR2 is YYDKDF (reference sequence). This CDR3 has 18 residues. For the CDR3, the DNA is TGTGCCACCAGCAGAGGAGGGACTAGTCGGATCGCCTACAATGAGCAGTTCTTC. This gives the protein CATSRGGTSRIAYNEQFF.

The chain joins TRBV7-9 to TRBJ2-7; 9 nucleotides match TRBD1. CDR1 and CDR2 (germline): SEHNR, FQNEAQ (reference sequence). The CDR3 is 16 amino acids. The junction had 7 bases not matched to a gene; V was cut back by 1 base and J by 3 bases. The DNA of the CDR3 is TGTGCCAGCAGCTTAGAGGACAGGGGCCAGGACTACGAGCAGTACTTC. Translated, it gives CASSLEDRGQDYEQYF.

V and J are TRBV9 and TRBJ2-6; the match to TRBD2 covers 7 bases. The germline gives CDR1 SGDLS, CDR2 YYNGEE. The CDR3 is 18 amino acids. V trimming: 0 bases; J trimming: 0 bases; junction bases outside the gene matches: 6. CDR3 loop: CASSVGGGRFSGANVLTF. The CDR3, as DNA: TGTGCCAGCAGCGTAGGGGGGGGACGGTTCTCTGGGGCCAACGTCCTGACTTTC.

The chain uses TRBV4-3 and TRBJ2-7; 9 bases line up with TRBD1. Germline V CDR1 and CDR2: LGHNA, YSLEER. Losses at the gene ends were 3 bases for V and 5 bases for J; bases not matched to a gene: 8. CDR3 size: 15 residues. CDR3 bases: TGCGCCAGCAGCCAGGACAGGGGAGCCACAAACGAGCAGTACTTC. Translation gives CASSQDRGATNEQYF.

The rearrangement joins TRBV25-1 to TRBJ1-1, with D possibly matching TRBD1 (5 bases). The germline V gene encodes CDR1 MGHDK and CDR2 SYGVNS. Trimming removed 2 bases from V and 1 base from J, with 8 bases in between. This CDR3 is 14 amino acids long. CDR3 bases: TGTGCCAGCAGTGAACTAACAGGGAACACTGAAGCTTTCTTT. Translating it yields CASSELTGNTEAFF.